This T cell receptor (beta chain) comes out of a study of T-cell reconstitution after alpha-beta-depleted transplantation in children. CDR1 is LGHDT, CDR2 YNNKEL, per germline (reference sequence). The ends were cut back, 4 bases at V and 7 bases at J, with 11 bases in the middle. The CDR3 covers 13 residues. The study, taken as a whole, reports: At around two months after transplant, the alpha-beta T cells were reportedly derived from several hundred expanded clones that came from non-depleted graft cells. In some patients, recipient T cells and intrathymic progenitors surviving conditioning explained high day-60 diversity. After one year, T-cell counts and TCRbeta diversity mostly came from new T cells.

This clonotype was counted many times. Its antigen is not identified. TCRbeta library preparation incorporated unique molecular identifiers. TCRdb reprocessed the PCR reads with MiXCR, giving one entry per CDR3 protein. The sample records around 600,000 distinct CDR3 sequences, 23% being singletons. This TCR was recovered from a boy under two years old who had a stem cell transplant for acute myeloid leukemia, so the T cells may come from the graft donor. The chain recombines TRBV3-1 with TRBJ2-1, with D perhaps matching TRBD2 (6 bases). This sample comprised PBMCs, mostly from graft donor cells, obtained 360 days after TCRalphabeta/CD19-depleted stem cell transplant. The CDR3 DNA sequence: TGTGCCAGCAGCCCCCGACTAGAAAATGAGCAGTTCTTC. Its protein product is CASSPRLENEQFF.